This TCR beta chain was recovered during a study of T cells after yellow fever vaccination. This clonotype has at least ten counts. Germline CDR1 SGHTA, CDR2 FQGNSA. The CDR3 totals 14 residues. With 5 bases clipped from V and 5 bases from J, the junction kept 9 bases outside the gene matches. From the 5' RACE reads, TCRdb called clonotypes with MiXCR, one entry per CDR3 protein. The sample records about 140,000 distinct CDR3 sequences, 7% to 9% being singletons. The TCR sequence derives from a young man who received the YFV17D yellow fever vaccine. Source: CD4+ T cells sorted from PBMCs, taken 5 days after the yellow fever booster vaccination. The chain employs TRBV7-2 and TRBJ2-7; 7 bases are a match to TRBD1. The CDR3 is CASSRTGATHEQYF. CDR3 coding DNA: TGTGCCAGCAGCCGGACAGGAGCCACCCACGAGCAGTACTTC.